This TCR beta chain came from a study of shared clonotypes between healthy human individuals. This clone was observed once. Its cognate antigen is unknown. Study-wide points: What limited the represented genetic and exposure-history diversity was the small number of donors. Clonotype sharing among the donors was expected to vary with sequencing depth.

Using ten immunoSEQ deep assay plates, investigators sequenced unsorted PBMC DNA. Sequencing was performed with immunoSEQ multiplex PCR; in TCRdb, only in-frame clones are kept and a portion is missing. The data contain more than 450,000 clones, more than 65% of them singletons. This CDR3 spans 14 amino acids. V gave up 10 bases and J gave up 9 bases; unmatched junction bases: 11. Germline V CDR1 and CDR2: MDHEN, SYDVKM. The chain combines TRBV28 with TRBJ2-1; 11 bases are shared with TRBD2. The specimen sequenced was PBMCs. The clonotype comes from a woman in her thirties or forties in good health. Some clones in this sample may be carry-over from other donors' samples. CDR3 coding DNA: TGTGCCATCGAGAGACTAGCGGGATTTGGTGAGCAGTTCTTC. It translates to CAIERLAGFGEQFF.